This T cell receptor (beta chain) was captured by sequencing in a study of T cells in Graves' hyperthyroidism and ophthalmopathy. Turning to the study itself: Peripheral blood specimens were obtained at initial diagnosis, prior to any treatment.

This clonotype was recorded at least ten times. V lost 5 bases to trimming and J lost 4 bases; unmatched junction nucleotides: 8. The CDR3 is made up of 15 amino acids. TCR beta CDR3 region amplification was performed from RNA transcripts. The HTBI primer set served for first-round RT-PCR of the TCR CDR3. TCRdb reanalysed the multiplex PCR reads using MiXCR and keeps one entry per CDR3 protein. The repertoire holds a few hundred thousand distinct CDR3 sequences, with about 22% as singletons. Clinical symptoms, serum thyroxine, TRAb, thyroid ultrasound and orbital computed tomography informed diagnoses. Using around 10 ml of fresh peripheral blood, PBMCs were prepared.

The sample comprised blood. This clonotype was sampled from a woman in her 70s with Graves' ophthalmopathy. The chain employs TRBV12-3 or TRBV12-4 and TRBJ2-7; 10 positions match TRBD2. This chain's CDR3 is CASSRTSGRAYEQYF. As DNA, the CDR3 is TGTGCCAGCAGTCGAACAAGCGGGAGGGCATACGAGCAGTACTTC.